This entry concerns a single T cell receptor beta chain. Its specificity is unknown. This entry belongs to a study of T-cell memory formation after mild COVID-19. Background on the study: Clusters were largely donor specific.

The study's findings and limits: Pre-infection memory carried some responding clones, suggesting that cross-reactive memory joined.

Trimming shortened V by 5 bases and J by 0 bases, and 11 bases separated the two germline ends. From germline, CDR1 is MNHEY and CDR2 SMNVEV (reference sequence). The CDR3 spans 15 residues. With constant-segment primers, 5'RACE yielded cDNA libraries of TCR alpha and TCR beta that carried sample barcodes and UMIs. TCRdb re-derived calls from the 5' RACE reads in MiXCR, one entry per CDR3 protein. The sample shows around 180,000 distinct CDR3 sequences, approximately 16% of them seen only once. The V call is TRBV27, the J call TRBJ1-5; D gene ambiguous. Sequenced material: PBMCs or a T cell subset sorted from them (not recorded which). The origin of this receptor is an adult woman who had mild COVID-19 (a few samples of this study predate the infection). Cell type and time point are not known. CDR3 protein: CASSPGPFSNQPQHF. The CDR3 DNA reads TGTGCCAGCAGTCCAGGACCTTTTAGCAATCAGCCCCAGCATTTT.